This entry lists 31 T cell receptor beta chains sequenced from one sample in a study of beta chain features in type 1 diabetes listed by TCRdb under 2018. The library came from the immunoSEQ multiplex PCR assay. All of the isolated RNA was reverse transcribed with the High Capacity cDNA Reverse Transcription Kit, so expressed TCRB transcripts were sequenced. As stored in TCRdb, this immuneACCESS dataset retains in-frame rearrangements with V and J assigned. A fraction of the clones does not appear; measured against another copy, unresolved V genes explain less than half of the discrepancy, and the remainder lacks a known reason. In all, the sample holds about 16,000 clones, and about 55% of those were seen once. Around 0.48% of the sample belongs to the ten largest clones. The sequencing input was stem cell memory CD4+ T cells from blood. The sample's cell subset or site label, in plain terms: stem cell-like memory CD4+ T cells. The receptor source for this set is a woman under 30 in good health.

This clone has a handful of counts. The J gene is TRBJ2-3, the V gene TRBV30, with TRBD2 matching over 8 bases. The germline gives CDR1 GTSNPN, CDR2 SVGIG (reference sequence). This CDR3 has 15 amino acids. The V segment lost 2 bases and the J segment 2 bases; nucleotides outside the gene matches: 6. This CDR3 is CAWSSSGGHTDTQYF. The CDR3 DNA reads as TGTGCCTGGAGTTCCAGCGGGGGACACACAGATACGCAGTATTTT.

J is TRBJ2-7 and V is TRBV6-5, with 7 positions matching TRBD1. Trimming removed 2 bases from V and 3 bases from J; junction bases left unmatched: 4. Germline loops: CDR1 MNHEY, CDR2 SVGAGI. The CDR3 loop spans 14 amino acids. The CDR3 loop is CASSYAAGGYEQYF. In nucleotides, the CDR3 is TGTGCCAGCAGTTACGCGGCAGGGGGCTACGAGCAGTACTTC.

In DNA, the CDR3 is TGTGCCAGTAGCAGGGACAGCACCTACGAGCAGTACTTC. This encodes CASSRDSTYEQYF. The chain combines TRBV19 with TRBJ2-7; 7 nucleotides line up with TRBD1. The V gene end was trimmed by 6 bases and the J gene end by 2 bases; junction bases not matched to a gene: 4. The germline gives CDR1 LNHDA, CDR2 SQIVND (reference sequence). CDR3 length equals 13 residues.

The chain is built from TRBV10-1 and TRBJ2-7; 9 nucleotides line up with TRBD1. The germline V gene encodes CDR1 WNHNN and CDR2 SYGVQD (reference sequence). The CDR3 runs to 13 residues. V trimming: 6 bases; J trimming: 6 bases; junction bases outside the gene matches: 6. This CDR3 is CASRGQGFSEQYF. The CDR3 nucleotides read TGCGCCAGCAGGGGACAGGGCTTCTCCGAGCAGTACTTC.

The genes are TRBV30 and TRBJ1-2; D call uncertain. CDR1 is GTSNPN, CDR2 SVGIG, per germline (reference sequence). Trimming took off 8 bases at V and 2 bases at J, with 9 bases between the two ends. This CDR3 comprises 11 residues. This CDR3 is CARSANYGYTF. The CDR3 coding sequence is TGTGCCCGTTCAGCGAACTATGGCTACACCTTC. Full variable domain (missing parts from reference TRBV30 and TRBJ1-2): SQTIHQWPATLVQPVGSPLSLECTVEGTSNPNLYWYRQAAGRGLQLLFYSVGIGQISSEVPQNLSASRPQDRQFILSSKKLLLSDSGFYLCARSANYGYTFGSGTRLTVV.

V is TRBV5-1 and J is TRBJ2-2, with D unclear. V was clipped by 0 bases and J by 6 bases, with 9 bases between them. This CDR3 has 14 residues. Looked up from germline, CDR1 is SGHRS and CDR2 is YFSETQ. The CDR3 DNA reads as TGCGCCAGCAGCTTGGCCAGCAGGCCCGGGGAGCTGTTTTTT. Its protein product is CASSLASRPGELFF.

Only a few counts were recorded for this clone. This chain links TRBV6-6 with TRBJ2-7, with TRBD1 matching 7 bases. The CDR3 contains 13 residues. Per the germline V gene, CDR1 is MNHNY and CDR2 is SVGAGI (reference sequence). V gave up 5 bases and J gave up 6 bases; unmatched junction bases: 7. This CDR3 is CASSPTGVGEQYF. CDR3 nucleotides: TGTGCCAGCAGTCCCACAGGGGTGGGCGAGCAGTACTTC.

The chain combines TRBV30 with TRBJ2-1; TRBD2 might be the D (5 bases). CDR1 and CDR2 (germline): GTSNPN, SVGIG (reference sequence). The CDR3 sequence is 11 residues long. Deletions cut 2 bases from V and 10 bases from J, with 9 bases between. CDR3 nucleotides: TGTGCCTGGAGTTGGCGAGGGGAGCAGTTCTTC. Translated: CAWSWRGEQFF.

This rearrangement joins TRBV19 to TRBJ2-4; D is ambiguous. The CDR3 length is 16 residues. In germline, CDR1 is LNHDA, CDR2 SQIVND (reference sequence). Deletions cut 1 base from V and 0 bases from J, with 10 bases between. This CDR3 reads CASSIAEPLAKNIQYF. The CDR3 region has the DNA TGTGCCAGTAGTATAGCCGAGCCACTAGCCAAAAACATTCAGTACTTC.

This clone was counted between two and nine times. The rearrangement uses TRBV7-3 and TRBJ1-2, with TRBD1 identical over 10 bases. From germline, CDR1 is SGHTA and CDR2 FQGTGA. This CDR3 has 15 residues. Germline trimming cut 5 bases from V and 2 bases from J; bases unmatched to any gene: 5. The CDR3: CASSPGQGINYGYTF. DNA of the CDR3: TGTGCCAGCAGCCCGGGACAGGGGATAAACTATGGCTACACCTTC.

The CDR3 DNA follows: TGTGCCAGCAGCCATTCCTCGGGGACAGGGGGCGCTGGGGCCAACGTCCTGACTTTC. Its translation: CASSHSSGTGGAGANVLTF. The rearrangement links TRBV4-2 to TRBJ2-6; 12 positions agree with TRBD1. The CDR3 spans 19 residues. V lost 3 bases and J lost 2; bases outside the gene matches: 8. Germline values: CDR1 LGHNA, CDR2 YNFKEQ.

The V gene is TRBV30, the J gene TRBJ1-2; no clear D. Germline V gene lookup returns CDR1 GTSNPN and CDR2 SVGIG (reference sequence). The CDR3 is 13 amino acids. Trimming removed 2 bases at V and 5 bases at J, with 12 bases between. CDR3 sequence (DNA): TGTGCCTGGAGTCCGGAGGGATGGTATGGCTACACCTTC. Encoded protein: CAWSPEGWYGYTF.

This clone was observed once. The chain employs TRBV5-4 and TRBJ1-5; tentative D call: TRBD1 (5 bases). Germline assignment: CDR1 SGHNT and CDR2 YYREEE (reference sequence). The CDR3 runs 13 residues. V was pared by 0 bases and J by 7 bases, with 8 bases between. The chain's CDR3 is CASSLGQKQPQHF. CDR3 nucleotide sequence: TGTGCCAGCAGCTTGGGACAGAAGCAGCCCCAGCATTTT.

In this sample, this clone turned up a few times. The V and J genes are TRBV11-1 and TRBJ1-1, with D perhaps matching TRBD1 (6 bases). Trimming removed 2 bases from V and 4 bases from J, with 11 bases in between. CDR1 is SGHAT and CDR2 is FQDESV in the germline V gene (reference sequence). This CDR3 is 14 amino acids long. The CDR3 loop reads CASSLRQESTEAFF. CDR3 DNA: TGTGCCAGCAGCTTACGACAGGAGAGCACTGAAGCTTTCTTT.

The J gene is TRBJ2-7, the V gene TRBV5-1; a weak D match, TRBD1 (6 bases). Germline assignment: CDR1 SGHRS and CDR2 YFSETQ. This CDR3 is built from 15 residues. Trimming took 2 bases from V and 5 from J, leaving 17 bases between them. In DNA, the CDR3 is TGCGCCAGCAGCTTAAACCCGGGACAAATCGACGAGCAGTACTTC. As protein: CASSLNPGQIDEQYF.

In its sample, this clone was seen a few times. The chain couples TRBV5-5 to TRBJ2-5; D gene uncertain. CDR3 length: 14 amino acids. Germline-derived CDR1 and CDR2 are SGHKS and YYEKEE (reference sequence). Trimming shortened V by 0 bases and J by 2 bases, and 8 bases separated the two germline ends. CDR3 protein: CASSLAAGQETQYF. The DNA for the CDR3 is TGTGCCAGCAGCTTGGCGGCAGGACAAGAGACCCAGTACTTC.

The gene calls are TRBV6-5 and TRBJ1-2; 12 bases map to TRBD1. Germline-derived CDR1 and CDR2 are MNHEY and SVGAGI. This CDR3 region has 14 residues. V gave up 5 bases and J gave up 8 bases; unmatched junction bases: 6. CDR3 amino acids: CASSAGTGGWGYTF. CDR3 nucleotide sequence: TGTGCCAGCAGTGCCGGGACAGGGGGCTGGGGCTACACCTTC.

The chain employs TRBV7-9 and TRBJ2-5; 15 nucleotides align to TRBD2. Trimming took 4 bases from V and 6 from J; bases not matched to a gene: 12. This CDR3 region has 18 residues. In germline, CDR1 is SEHNR, CDR2 FQNEAQ (reference sequence). The CDR3 loop is CASSWGLAGGLASQTQYF. The CDR3 region has the DNA TGTGCCAGCAGCTGGGGACTAGCGGGGGGCCTAGCCAGCCAGACCCAGTACTTC. Using reference TRBV7-9 and TRBJ2-5 for the parts outside the CDR3, the full variable domain is DTGVSQNPRHKITKRGQNVTFRCDPISEHNRLYWYRQTLGQGPEFLTYFQNEAQLEKSRLLSDRFSAERPKGSFSTLEIQRTEQGDSAMYLCASSWGLAGGLASQTQYFGPGTRLLVL.

This clone occurred a few times. V usage is TRBV7-2 and J usage is TRBJ2-7; D gene uncertain. The CDR3 has 15 amino acids. Trimming took 3 bases from V and 4 from J, leaving 16 bases between them. Looked up from germline, CDR1 is SGHTA and CDR2 is FQGNSA. The CDR3, as DNA: TGTGCCAGCAGCTTGTCCCCGGTCCCCTCGTACGAGCAGTACTTC. Its translation: CASSLSPVPSYEQYF.

The chain combines TRBV11-1 with TRBJ2-1, with 11 bases fitting TRBD2. Looked up from germline, CDR1 is SGHAT and CDR2 is FQDESV (reference sequence). This CDR3 is built from 16 residues. Trimming took 6 bases from V and 7 from J; bases not matched to a gene: 11. The CDR3 loop reads CASRHKGLADRNEQFF. CDR3 in DNA: TGTGCCAGCAGACACAAGGGACTAGCGGACAGAAATGAGCAGTTCTTC. Complete variable domain (other parts from reference TRBV11-1 and TRBJ2-1): EAEVAQSPRYKITEKSQAVAFWCDPISGHATLYWYRQILGQGPELLVQFQDESVVDDSQLPKDRFSAERLKGVDSTLKIQPAELGDSAMYLCASRHKGLADRNEQFFGPGTRLTVL.

A note on this clone: A junction boundary mismatches the germline segment, possibly from a read error. The chain links TRBV30 to TRBJ2-7, with a tentative D call TRBD1 (5 bases). The CDR3 length is 13 residues. Germline V gene data show CDR1 as GTSNPN and CDR2 as SVGIG (reference sequence). As DNA, the CDR3 is TGTGCCTGGAAACAGGACAAGAAATACGAGCAGCACTTC. Its protein is CAWKQDKKYEQHF. Full variable domain (remainder filled in from reference TRBV30 and TRBJ2-7): SQTIHQWPATLVQPVGSPLSLECTVEGTSNPNLYWYRQAAGRGLQLLFYSVGIGQISSEVPQNLSASRPQDRQFILSSKKLLLSDSGFYLCAWKQDKKYEQHFGPGTRLTVT.

The chain uses TRBV6-6 and TRBJ2-2, with 7 bases aligning to TRBD2. The germline V gene encodes CDR1 MNHNY and CDR2 SVGAGI (reference sequence). This CDR3 has 16 residues. The ends lost 7 bases at V and 7 bases at J; junction bases unmatched: 15. CDR3: CASTSPRLAENGELFF. The CDR3 DNA reads as TGTGCCAGCACCTCACCCCGACTAGCTGAGAACGGGGAGCTGTTTTTT.

V and J are TRBV9 and TRBJ2-1; 12 nucleotides align to TRBD2. The germline V gene encodes CDR1 SGDLS and CDR2 YYNGEE. After removal of 4 bases from V and 5 bases from J, the junction contained 4 bases not matched to a gene. The CDR3 is made up of 15 amino acids. The CDR3 DNA sequence: TGTGCCAGCAGCACAGGACTAGCGGGGAACAATGAGCAGTTCTTC. This translates into CASSTGLAGNNEQFF.

The chain recombines TRBV14 with TRBJ1-2; D may be TRBD1 (6 bases). Trimming stripped 4 bases from V and 4 bases from J, with 13 bases between. The CDR3 loop spans 14 amino acids. Germline V gene lookup returns CDR1 SGHDN and CDR2 FVKESK. As DNA, the CDR3 is TGTGCCAGCAGCCTCCTTCAGGGGTCCTATGGCTACACCTTC. This codes for CASSLLQGSYGYTF.

The gene calls are TRBV6-1 and TRBJ1-2; a possible D gene is TRBD1 (5 bases). This CDR3 contains 13 residues. V lost 6 bases, J lost 2 bases, and 10 bases lay in between. Germline V gene lookup returns CDR1 MNHNS and CDR2 SASEGT. DNA for the CDR3: TGTGCCAGCAGAGGACAAGCCAACTATGGCTACACCTTC. Translating it yields CASRGQANYGYTF.

The chain is built from TRBV2 and TRBJ2-5; D might be TRBD1 (6 bases). The end of the DNA fits TRBJ2-7 better, so the J call may be wrong. CDR1 and CDR2 from the germline V gene are SNHLY and FYNNEI. CDR3 length equals 11 residues. CDR3 DNA: TGTGCCAGCCAGGGGTCCTACGAGCAGTACTTC. Translated: CASQGSYEQYF.

The rearrangement joins TRBV6-1 to TRBJ2-7, with 7 bases matching TRBD1. Trimming at V came to 3 bases and at J to 2 bases, leaving 4 bases not matched to a gene. Per the germline V gene, CDR1 is MNHNS and CDR2 is SASEGT. This CDR3 comprises 14 residues. The CDR3: CASSDPGQTYEQYF. The CDR3 DNA reads as TGTGCCAGCAGTGATCCGGGACAGACCTACGAGCAGTACTTC.

V gene TRBV4-2 combines with J gene TRBJ1-1; tentatively, D is TRBD1 (5 bases). The V gene lost 0 bases and the J gene lost 5 bases, with 13 bases spanning the gap. The V gene's germline CDR1 is LGHNA and CDR2 YNFKEQ. The CDR3 spans 15 residues. The CDR3 region is CASSQDGAERTEAFF. The CDR3 DNA reads TGTGCCAGCAGCCAAGATGGGGCCGAGAGGACTGAAGCTTTCTTT.

The V gene is TRBV19, the J gene TRBJ2-1, with D uncertain. Trimming stripped 1 base from V and 0 bases from J, with 7 bases between. The CDR3 totals 15 residues. CDR1 is LNHDA, CDR2 SQIVND, per germline (reference sequence). CDR3 sequence: CASSIGSRSYNEQFF. Written as DNA, the CDR3 is TGTGCCAGTAGTATAGGGTCGCGCTCCTACAATGAGCAGTTCTTC.

The V gene is TRBV7-6, the J gene TRBJ1-1; TRBD1 is a possible D gene (6 bases). The germline V gene encodes CDR1 SGHVS and CDR2 FNYEAQ. The CDR3 loop spans 12 amino acids. Trimming left V 5 bases short and J 4 bases short, with 8 bases between. The CDR3 sequence is CASSNRVTEAFF. The CDR3 region has the DNA TGTGCCAGCAGCAACAGGGTCACTGAAGCTTTCTTT.

The genes are TRBV6-5 and TRBJ1-1; 7 bases are a match to TRBD1. The germline CDR1 and CDR2 sequences are MNHEY and SVGAGI. The CDR3 is made up of 14 amino acids. V lost 2 bases, J lost 3 bases, and 3 bases stayed unmatched. CDR3 coding DNA: TGTGCCAGCAGTTACAGGGGGCCCGACACTGAAGCTTTCTTT. This sequence encodes CASSYRGPDTEAFF.